The 19 T cell receptor beta chains below come from one sample, sequenced in a study of T cell responses to AZD1222 COVID-19 vaccine. The data were produced by immunoSEQ multiplex PCR, yet TCRdb's version contains in-frame clones alone and is incomplete. The sample consists of about 150,000 clones, 80% to 90% of them appearing once. Sample: peripheral blood, taken 28 days after the second AZD1222 dose. These receptors were taken from an adult who received the AZD1222 COVID-19 vaccine.

V and J are TRBV4-3 and TRBJ1-2; the D is unclear. Between the trimmed V and J ends, which lost 0 bases and 5 bases, there was a span of 10 bases. In germline, CDR1 is LGHNA, CDR2 YSLEER. The CDR3 length is 14 residues. CDR3 sequence (DNA): TGCGCCAGCAGCCAAGACTGGACGGTTTATGGCTACACCTTC. Its translation: CASSQDWTVYGYTF.

This chain links TRBV6-5 with TRBJ2-2, with 8 positions matching TRBD1. Germline V gene sequence: CDR1 MNHEY, CDR2 SVGAGI. The V segment lost 6 bases and the J segment 5 bases; nucleotides outside the gene matches: 5. There are 14 residues in the CDR3. CDR3 sequence: CASRDRGRTGELFF. The CDR3 DNA reads TGTGCCAGCAGAGACAGGGGAAGAACCGGGGAGCTGTTTTTT.

The table lists this clone with a count of one. The V gene is TRBV19, the J gene TRBJ2-2; D is possibly TRBD1 (6 bases). The germline V gene has CDR1 LNHDA and CDR2 SQIVND (reference sequence). The CDR3 contains 21 residues. Trimming cost V 0 bases and J 5 bases, with 28 bases left between them. CDR3 nucleotides: TGTGCCAGTAGTATAGAAGGCCGAGGACAGTCACTCCCTTTTCAGACCGGGGAGCTGTTTTTT. Translating it yields CASSIEGRGQSLPFQTGELFF. Complete variable domain (other parts from reference TRBV19 and TRBJ2-2): DGGITQSPKYLFRKEGQNVTLSCEQNLNHDAMYWYRQDPGQGLRLIYYSQIVNDFQKGDIAEGYSVSREKKESFPLTVTSAQKNPTAFYLCASSIEGRGQSLPFQTGELFFGEGSRLTVL.

The chain combines TRBV9 with TRBJ1-2; no clear D. The CDR3 loop spans 13 amino acids. The germline V gene has CDR1 SGDLS and CDR2 YYNGEE. Trimming cost V 0 bases and J 13 bases, with 16 bases left between them. CDR3 DNA: TGTGCCAGCAGCGTAGATGCTGAGGGAGACCGCACCTTC. It specifies CASSVDAEGDRTF.

V gene TRBV25-1 combines with J gene TRBJ1-4; tentatively, D is TRBD1 (6 bases). Trimming took off 6 bases at V and 7 bases at J, with 18 bases between the two ends. CDR1 is MGHDK and CDR2 is SYGVNS in the germline V gene. The CDR3 has 15 residues. The CDR3 region is CASSDTQGVFEKLFF. The CDR3 DNA reads TGTGCCAGCAGCGATACACAGGGAGTGTTTGAAAAACTGTTTTTT.

The chain uses TRBV5-4 and TRBJ2-2, with TRBD2 matching over 9 bases. The CDR3 extends over 15 amino acids. Germline trimming cut 0 bases from V and 5 bases from J; bases unmatched to any gene: 2. Germline V gives CDR1 SGHNT, CDR2 YYREEE (reference sequence). The CDR3 region has the DNA TGTGCCAGCAGCTTGGGACTAGCGGCGACCGGGGAGCTGTTTTTT. Translated: CASSLGLAATGELFF. Complete variable domain (other parts from reference TRBV5-4 and TRBJ2-2): ETGVTQSPTHLIKTRGQQVTLRCSSQSGHNTVSWYQQALGQGPQFIFQYYREEENGRGNFPPRFSGLQFPNYSSELNVNALELDDSALYLCASSLGLAATGELFFGEGSRLTVL.

This rearrangement joins TRBV9 to TRBJ2-2, with 11 bases matching TRBD1. The length of the CDR3 is 17 residues. With V trimmed by 2 bases and J by 9 bases, 12 bases remained unmatched. The germline CDR1 and CDR2 sequences are SGDLS and YYNGEE. Here the CDR3 reads CASSVTGTGGYLRELFF. The CDR3 DNA reads as TGTGCCAGCAGCGTTACGGGGACAGGGGGATACCTCAGGGAGCTGTTTTTT. Combining the CDR3 with reference TRBV9 and TRBJ2-2 gives the whole variable domain DSGVTQTPKHLITATGQRVTLRCSPRSGDLSVYWYQQSLDQGLQFLIQYYNGEERAKGNILERFSAQQFPDLHSELNLSSLELGDSALYFCASSVTGTGGYLRELFFGEGSRLTVL.

The gene calls are TRBV6-5 and TRBJ2-1, with D perhaps TRBD1 or TRBD2 (6 bases each). V lost 0 bases, J lost 4 bases, and 13 bases lay in between. This CDR3 has 16 residues. The germline CDR1 and CDR2 sequences are MNHEY and SVGAGI. CDR3 nucleotide sequence: TGTGCCAGCAGTTACTCGGGGGGCCAGGGGTACAATGAGCAGTTCTTC. Translated: CASSYSGGQGYNEQFF.

This chain uses TRBV28 with TRBJ1-3, with D perhaps TRBD1 (6 bases). Trimming took 8 bases from V and 0 from J, leaving 17 bases between them. The length of the CDR3 is 16 residues. Germline lookup yields CDR1 MDHEN and CDR2 SYDVKM. The chain's CDR3 is CASSGYRESSGNTIYF. The CDR3 DNA sequence: TGTGCCAGCTCTGGGTACAGGGAGAGCTCTGGAAACACCATATATTTT.

In its sample, this clone ranks as medium-sized. V usage is TRBV3-1 (or the pseudogene TRBV3-2) and J usage is TRBJ1-6; possible D gene TRBD1, 6 bases. Between the trimmed V and J ends, which lost 5 bases and 10 bases, there was a span of 18 bases. The CDR3 extends over 15 amino acids. Germline V gene data show CDR1 as LGHDT and CDR2 as YNNKEL (reference sequence). CDR3 sequence reads: CASSGRSVRGSPLHF. The CDR3 DNA reads as TGTGCCAGCAGCGGTCGATCGGTCAGGGGATCACCCCTCCACTTT.

The J gene is TRBJ1-3, the V gene TRBV7-6; the D gene is possibly TRBD1 (5 bases). Germline CDR1 is SGHVS and CDR2 is FNYEAQ. Deletions cut 5 bases from V and 0 bases from J, with 17 bases between. This CDR3 spans 17 amino acids. CDR3 amino acids: CASSPDARVSSGNTIYF. CDR3 nucleotide sequence: TGTGCCAGCAGCCCGGACGCCAGGGTTAGCTCTGGAAACACCATATATTTT.

The rearrangement joins TRBV10-3 to TRBJ1-1; D not certain. Germline lookup yields CDR1 ENHRY and CDR2 SYGVKD. Trimming removed 8 bases at V and 3 bases at J, with 7 bases between. The CDR3 is 11 amino acids. CDR3 amino acids: CAIRRDTEAFF. The CDR3 coding sequence is TGTGCCATCCGGAGGGACACTGAAGCTTTCTTT.

V is TRBV10-3 and J is TRBJ2-3; 13 nucleotides align to TRBD2. Germline CDR1 and CDR2: ENHRY and SYGVKD. The CDR3 is 16 residues long. With 3 bases clipped from V and 3 bases from J, the junction kept 3 bases outside the gene matches. The CDR3 protein is CAISEGLAGATDTQYF. The CDR3 DNA reads TGTGCCATCAGTGAAGGACTAGCGGGAGCAACAGATACGCAGTATTTT.

Of note for this clone: Distinct nucleotide sequences in the sample also encode this CDR3. The chain recombines TRBV18 with TRBJ2-2; D is uncertain. CDR1 and CDR2 from the germline V gene are KGHSH and LQKENI. Trimming shortened V by 1 base and J by 1 base, and 7 bases separated the two germline ends. The CDR3 has 15 residues. CDR3 DNA: TGTGCCAGCTCACCACTTGGGCAGAACACCGGGGAGCTGTTTTTT. Translated, it gives CASSPLGQNTGELFF.

V and J are TRBV28 and TRBJ2-7; D is undetermined. V lost 2 bases to trimming and J lost 6 bases, with 8 bases between them. Germline values: CDR1 MDHEN, CDR2 SYDVKM. The length of the CDR3 is 12 residues. CDR3 loop: CASSLNSFEQYF. For the CDR3, the DNA is TGTGCCAGCAGTTTAAATTCGTTCGAGCAGTACTTC.

This clone was picked up one time. The chain carries TRBV29-1 and TRBJ2-5, with D perhaps matching TRBD1 (5 bases). The germline V gene has CDR1 SQVTM and CDR2 ANQGSEA. Trimming took 5 bases from V and 5 from J, leaving 12 bases between them. CDR3 length equals 12 residues. The CDR3 loop is CSVPQGRETQYF. CDR3 nucleotide sequence: TGCAGCGTTCCGCAGGGTAGGGAGACCCAGTACTTC.

This sequence joins TRBV7-9 and TRBJ1-5; D ambiguous. CDR3 length: 12 amino acids. The V end was cut by 2 bases, the J end by 4 bases, with 3 bases between. CDR1 SEHNR and CDR2 FQNEAQ come from the germline V gene (reference sequence). This CDR3 reads CASSLPNQPQHF. For the CDR3, the DNA is TGTGCCAGCAGCTTACCGAATCAGCCCCAGCATTTT.

The rearrangement uses TRBV6-6 and TRBJ1-4; possibly TRBD1 for D (6 bases). The CDR3 runs to 14 residues. CDR1 and CDR2 from the germline V gene are MNHNY and SVGAGI (reference sequence). V dropped 6 bases and J dropped 2 bases, with 10 bases sitting between them. The CDR3 spells CASRYRVTNEKLFF. In DNA, the CDR3 is TGTGCCAGCAGGTACAGGGTTACTAATGAAAAACTGTTTTTT.

This chain joins TRBV6-2 or TRBV6-3 and TRBJ1-2; unclear D gene. The length of the CDR3 is 13 residues. Germline V lookup: CDR1 MNHEY, CDR2 SVGEGT. Deletions cut 5 bases from V and 4 bases from J, with 11 bases between. The CDR3 DNA reads TGTGCCAGCAGTGAGAGGGCCTCCTATGGCTACACCTTC. It is translated as CASSERASYGYTF.